A single sample gave rise to the 23 T cell receptor beta chains below, sequenced in a study of metastatic and nonmetastatic thyroid tumors. No patient received treatment before thyroid surgery. TCRdb recomputed clones from the PCR reads via MiXCR. The profile shows over 20,000 clones, approximately 30% of them singletons. Sequenced material: blood. These receptors were taken from a female donor with papillary thyroid cancer or a benign thyroid nodule (not recorded which). Some clones in this sample may be carry-over from other donors' samples.

About this clone itself: One junction end does not reproduce the germline sequence, and a read error may be involved. The V and J genes are TRBV2 and TRBJ1-5, with no clear D. CDR1 and CDR2 (germline): SNHLY, FYNNEI. The CDR3 length is 13 residues. The CDR3, as DNA: TGTGCCAGCAGTTCACGAGTAAATCATCCCCAGCATTTT. Translating it yields CASSSRVNHPQHF.

This clone has a count of ten or more. The gene calls are TRBV7-2 and TRBJ2-5, with unresolved D. The CDR3 is 13 amino acids. Germline-derived CDR1 and CDR2 are SGHTA and FQGNSA. Trimming pared 1 base from V and 4 bases from J, leaving 7 bases between. CDR3: CASSLEMGETQYF. The CDR3 DNA sequence: TGTGCCAGCAGCTTAGAGATGGGAGAGACCCAGTACTTC. Full variable domain (outside the CDR3, taken from reference TRBV7-2 and TRBJ2-5): GAGVSQSPSNKVTEKGKDVELRCDPISGHTALYWYRQSLGQGLEFLIYFQGNSAPDKSGLPSDRFSAERTGGSVSTLTIQRTQQEDSAVYLCASSLEMGETQYFGPGTRLLVL.

This clone was detected once. V gene TRBV20-1 combines with J gene TRBJ2-1; D might be TRBD1 (6 bases). This CDR3 region has 15 residues. Deletions cut 3 bases from V and 3 bases from J, with 15 bases between. Per germline, CDR1 DFQATT and CDR2 SNEGSKA (reference sequence). For the CDR3, the DNA is TGCAGTGCTAGTAGGGGAATAGGGGGCTACAATGAGCAGTTCTTC. Encoded protein: CSASRGIGGYNEQFF.

There are many counts of this clone. The genes are TRBV24-1 and TRBJ2-2, with D tentatively TRBD1 (9 bases). CDR1 is KGHDR and CDR2 is SFDVKD in the germline V gene. V lost 5 bases and J 4 bases, leaving 16 bases between the germline ends. The CDR3 extends over 16 amino acids. CDR3 nucleotide sequence: TGTGCCACCAGTGGTAGCGGGACAGGGATCACCGGGGAGCTGTTTTTT. Its translation: CATSGSGTGITGELFF.

The sample holds many counts of this clone. Other DNA sequences in the same sample also yield this CDR3. The chain recombines TRBV12-3 or TRBV12-4 with TRBJ2-3, with 7 bases identical to TRBD1. The CDR3 spans 14 residues. V shed 2 bases, J shed 3 bases, and the junction held 2 bases outside the gene matches. The CDR3: CASSLRQGTDTQYF. CDR3 nucleotide sequence: TGTGCCAGCAGTTTAAGACAGGGAACAGATACGCAGTATTTT.

The V gene is TRBV5-1, the J gene TRBJ2-7; 11 nucleotides match TRBD2. Trimming took 3 bases from V and 6 from J; bases not matched to a gene: 8. The germline CDR1 and CDR2 sequences are SGHRS and YFSETQ. CDR3 length equals 15 residues. The CDR3, as DNA: TGCGCCAGCAGCTACACTAGCGGGAGTGTCGGCGAGCAGTACTTC. Translating gives CASSYTSGSVGEQYF.

This clone was seen a handful of times. V and J are TRBV19 and TRBJ2-1; D unresolved. The CDR3 totals 15 residues. V lost 1 base and J 0 bases, leaving 7 bases between the germline ends. The germline V gene has CDR1 LNHDA and CDR2 SQIVND (reference sequence). The CDR3 region is CASSIVPLSYNEQFF. As DNA, the CDR3 is TGTGCCAGTAGTATAGTACCACTCTCCTACAATGAGCAGTTCTTC. Complete variable domain (other parts from reference TRBV19 and TRBJ2-1): DGGITQSPKYLFRKEGQNVTLSCEQNLNHDAMYWYRQDPGQGLRLIYYSQIVNDFQKGDIAEGYSVSREKKESFPLTVTSAQKNPTAFYLCASSIVPLSYNEQFFGPGTRLTVL.

This clone appeared many times. The rearrangement uses TRBV10-2 and TRBJ1-2; D not resolved. Germline-derived CDR1 and CDR2 are WSHSY and SAAADI. Between the trimmed V and J ends, which lost 0 bases and 4 bases, there was a span of 9 bases. The length of the CDR3 is 14 residues. CDR3 residues: CASSESGRIYGYTF. DNA for the CDR3: TGCGCCAGCAGTGAGTCGGGGAGAATCTATGGCTACACCTTC.

This clone was observed a few times. The chain combines TRBV6-1 with TRBJ2-7, with TRBD2 matching 13 bases. CDR1 and CDR2 (germline): MNHNS, SASEGT. The CDR3 runs to 15 residues. The ends lost 7 bases at V and 4 bases at J; junction bases unmatched: 7. CDR3: CASNGLAGASYEQYF. The CDR3 nucleotides read TGTGCCAGCAACGGACTAGCGGGAGCAAGTTACGAGCAGTACTTC.

This clone is labeled as medium-sized. Other DNA sequences from this sample encode an identical CDR3 as well. The chain has TRBV30 and TRBJ1-2; 7 bases align to TRBD1. V was pared by 4 bases and J by 5 bases, with 7 bases of the junction left unmatched. Germline V gene data show CDR1 as GTSNPN and CDR2 as SVGIG (reference sequence). The CDR3 extends over 13 amino acids. The CDR3 loop is CAWNRQGGYGYTF. The CDR3 DNA reads TGTGCCTGGAATCGACAGGGTGGGTATGGCTACACCTTC.

Relative to its sample, this clone is medium-sized (0.01 to 0.1%). The rearrangement links TRBV6-1 to TRBJ2-7, with D unclear. V lost 8 bases and J 3 bases, leaving 14 bases between the germline ends. The CDR3 extends over 13 amino acids. Germline CDR1 and CDR2: MNHNS and SASEGT. CDR3: CASSLGRSYEQYF. CDR3 bases: TGTGCCAGCTCCCTGGGCCGAAGCTACGAGCAGTACTTC.

In its sample, this clone ranks as medium-sized. This rearrangement joins TRBV25-1 to TRBJ1-2, with 9 bases fitting TRBD1. J gave up 6 bases and V 4 bases, and 3 bases lay outside the gene matches. Germline V gene data show CDR1 as MGHDK and CDR2 as SYGVNS. The CDR3 spans 13 residues. Here the CDR3 DNA reads TGTGCCAGCAGTGTGGACAGGGGCGATGGCTACACCTTC. It is translated as CASSVDRGDGYTF.

The chain couples TRBV27 to TRBJ2-7; perhaps TRBD2 as D (5 bases). Germline V gene lookup returns CDR1 MNHEY and CDR2 SMNVEV (reference sequence). V was trimmed by 3 bases and J by 2 bases, leaving 11 bases between them. The CDR3 has 14 residues. The CDR3 nucleotides read TGTGCCAGCAGTTTGGGCGGGCCCGCCTACGAGCAGTACTTC. Translation: CASSLGGPAYEQYF.

Only a few counts were recorded for this clone. The chain employs TRBV6-1 and TRBJ2-2; TRBD2 aligns across 15 bases. Germline trimming cut 7 bases from V and 6 bases from J; bases unmatched to any gene: 6. The CDR3 has 16 amino acids. Germline CDR1 reads MNHNS; CDR2 reads SASEGT. The DNA for the CDR3 is TGTGCCAGCACCGGGACTAGCGGGAGGAGGCCCGGGGAGCTGTTTTTT. It encodes CASTGTSGRRPGELFF.

The chain couples TRBV19 to TRBJ1-2; no clear D. CDR3 length equals 15 residues. V lost 3 bases and J 2 bases, leaving 13 bases between the germline ends. Germline assignment: CDR1 LNHDA and CDR2 SQIVND (reference sequence). CDR3 nucleotide sequence: TGTGCCAGTAGTATTGGGAGGGATTTCAACTATGGCTACACCTTC. Amino acids: CASSIGRDFNYGYTF.

This clone was counted only a few times. The DNA is left out, because the CDR3 cannot be placed on it with certainty; the CDR3 is given as TCRdb lists it. The V call is TRBV27, the J call TRBJ2-3. Germline V gene lookup returns CDR1 MNHEY and CDR2 SMNVEV (reference sequence). The CDR3 comprises 17 residues, both ends counted. CDR3 sequence reads: CASSLFIRFGGTDTRYF.

At least ten counts were recorded for this clone. This chain joins TRBV4-3 and TRBJ1-3; no firm D call. This CDR3 is built from 15 residues. Trimming removed 0 bases from V and 4 bases from J, with 10 bases in between. The germline CDR1 and CDR2 sequences are LGHNA and YSLEER. CDR3 residues: CASSQDNSLGNTIYF. In DNA form, the CDR3 reads TGCGCCAGCAGCCAAGATAACAGTTTGGGAAACACCATATATTTT.

This clone is judged medium-sized. J is TRBJ2-2 and V is TRBV12-3 or TRBV12-4; TRBD1 matches at 9 bases. V shed 6 bases and J 3 bases; nucleotides not matched to a gene: 2. CDR3 length equals 14 residues. The CDR3 is CASSGQGYTGELFF. In DNA form, the CDR3 reads TGTGCCAGCAGCGGACAGGGGTACACCGGGGAGCTGTTTTTT.

There are many counts of this clone. The CDR3 DNA reads as TGTGCCAGCAGCCCGCTAGATCTAGCGGGGGCTGGAGGTGAGCAGTTCTTC. It yields the protein CASSPLDLAGAGGEQFF. The J gene is TRBJ2-1, the V gene TRBV7-8, with TRBD2 matching over 10 bases. The CDR3 runs to 17 residues. V was clipped by 5 bases and J by 9 bases; unmatched bases: 16. Germline V gene lookup returns CDR1 SGHVS and CDR2 FQNEAQ.

This clone is medium-sized within its sample. This chain links TRBV6-1 with TRBJ1-2, with a possible D match to TRBD1 (5 bases). Trimming stripped 7 bases from V and 6 bases from J, with 18 bases between. Germline assignment: CDR1 MNHNS and CDR2 SASEGT. The CDR3 contains 14 residues. The CDR3 bases are TGTGCCAGCACCGAAGTGGGGGGTACTAATGGCTACACCTTC. Amino acids: CASTEVGGTNGYTF.

Ten or more counts support this clone. The CDR3 DNA reads TGCAGTGCTAGAGCCCAGGGGAACACCGGGGAGCTGTTTTTT. Residues: CSARAQGNTGELFF. This chain connects TRBV20-1 to TRBJ2-2, with D possibly being TRBD1 (5 bases). The CDR3 sequence is 14 residues long. Germline CDR1 and CDR2: DFQATT and SNEGSKA (reference sequence). Trimming removed 1 base from V and 1 base from J, with 7 bases in between.

This clone occurred a few times. The junction does not match germline at one end; this may be a read error. The J gene is TRBJ2-1, the V gene TRBV7-3; D remains unclear. CDR3 length equals 14 residues. Germline values: CDR1 SGHTA, CDR2 FQGTGA. Written as DNA, the CDR3 is TGTGCCAGTAGCTTAGGCTGGGCCTACAATGAGCAGTTCTTC. Its translation: CASSLGWAYNEQFF.

This clone was picked up many times. The CDR3 coding sequence is TGTGCCAGCAGCTTAGATGGACTAGCGCGAAATGAGCAGTTCTTC. Its translation is CASSLDGLARNEQFF. V gene TRBV11-2 combines with J gene TRBJ2-1; 9 nucleotides match TRBD2. The V gene's germline CDR1 is SGHAT and CDR2 FQNNGV. This CDR3 spans 15 amino acids. J gave up 7 bases and V 0 bases, and 4 bases lay outside the gene matches. Complete variable domain (other parts from reference TRBV11-2 and TRBJ2-1): EAGVAQSPRYKIIEKRQSVAFWCNPISGHATLYWYQQILGQGPKLLIQFQNNGVVDDSQLPKDRFSAERLKGVDSTLKIQPAKLEDSAVYLCASSLDGLARNEQFFGPGTRLTVL.